The clone carrying this T cell receptor beta chain has just one count. Clones were sequenced by immunoSEQ multiplex PCR, and TCRdb holds only the in-frame ones, with some missing. The sample records about 500,000 clones, about 80% being singletons. The data derive from a study of shared T cell receptors in the human thymus. A further study also used this sample, focusing on human thymus T cells.

This clonotype was sampled from a boy under two years old with a congenital heart defect. Sample: thymocytes.

In DNA form, the CDR3 reads TGCGCCAGCAGCCAAGCTTTAATAGCGGGAGTGCGGAACAATGAGCAGTTCTTC. Translated: CASSQALIAGVRNNEQFF. The chain carries TRBV4-3 and TRBJ2-1; 9 bases line up with TRBD2. With 1 base clipped from V and 5 bases from J, the junction kept 12 bases outside the gene matches. There are 18 residues in the CDR3. In germline, CDR1 is LGHNA, CDR2 YSLEER.